This T cell receptor beta chain originates from a study of blood T cells in healthy people across ages. Collection of 7.5 to 10 milliliters of peripheral blood was performed for each donor. Total RNA was isolated from each sample in quantities of at least 5 micrograms. A second about 6 to 12 cycle PCR used barcoded and J-beta primers. Each of the cDNA molecules was tagged by a template-switch adaptor with 12 random nucleotides. TCRdb re-called the 5' RACE reads through MiXCR, storing one row per CDR3 protein. This table holds more than 1,400,000 distinct CDR3 sequences, 42% found once. Losses at the gene ends were 7 bases for V and 9 bases for J; bases not matched to a gene: 10. The CDR3 extends over 15 amino acids.

This clonotype was sampled from a woman aged 18-29 years in good health. This chain connects TRBV12-3 or TRBV12-4 to TRBJ2-1; 12 bases fit TRBD2. The sample consisted of blood. CDR3: CASNSGLAGLGEQFF. The CDR3 DNA reads TGTGCCAGCAATTCGGGACTAGCGGGTTTGGGTGAGCAGTTCTTC.